This entry concerns a single T cell receptor beta chain. TCRdb keeps only in-frame clones here, not all; method: immunoSEQ multiplex PCR. The sample lists 400,000 or so clones, roughly 86% seen once, with approximately 1.9% in the top ten. The data stem from a study of blood T cell repertoires in COVID-19. This TCR was recovered from a man aged 40-49 years in a cohort exposed to, infected with or recovered from COVID-19 (not recorded which). Sequenced sample: PBMCs or T cells enriched from blood (not recorded which).

The CDR3 DNA is TGTGCCAGCCGCTTCGGGACAGGACAGTCCTACGAGCAGTACTTC. Translated, it gives CASRFGTGQSYEQYF. The chain has TRBV6-6 and TRBJ2-7; 8 bases match TRBD1. The V and J ends lost 8 bases and 1 base, in that order; junction bases with no gene match: 10. Per germline, CDR1 MNHNY and CDR2 SVGAGI (reference sequence). The CDR3 is 15 residues long.